The T cell receptor (beta chain) under discussion was sequenced for a study of immune heterogeneity within non-small cell lung tumors. Looking at the study overall: A few squamous cell carcinomas, roughly eleven non-squamous carcinomas and 1 not otherwise specified made up the tumors.

The ends lost 4 bases at V and 7 bases at J; junction bases unmatched: 3. The CDR3 sequence is 13 residues long. CDR1 and CDR2 (germline): LGHDT, YNNKEL (reference sequence). The table lists this clonotype with a few counts. Template input was genomic DNA from bulk tumor (around 630 ng per sample). Several biopsies were spaced far apart within each primary tumor and obtained as surgery took place. Undergoing curative surgery were patients whose non-small cell lung cancer was untreated and newly diagnosed. Multiplex PCR amplified the TCR beta CDR3 region. Its first round ran for approximately 11 cycles with 32 V and 13 J primers. Each CDR3 protein gets one entry after TCRdb re-called the multiplex PCR reads with MiXCR. The data hold about 11,000 distinct CDR3 sequences, with approximately 20% observed a single time.

Sequenced material: lung tumor tissue. The chain recombines TRBV3-1 with TRBJ1-1, with 10 nucleotides matching TRBD1. This sequence was found in a man aged 55-75 years with non-small cell lung cancer. The CDR3 spells CASSPGQGGEAFF. The CDR3, as DNA: TGTGCCAGCAGCCCCGGACAGGGGGGTGAAGCTTTCTTT.